This TCR beta chain derives from a study of T cells expressing NK-cell markers. Study overall: The TCR beta repertoires originated in sorted CD3+CD56+NKG2C+, CD3+CD56+NKG2C- and CD3+CD56-NKG2C+ T cells. General study findings and limits: The HCMV specificity of the expanded NKG2C+ T cell clones stayed unresolved. The contribution of dominant NKG2C+ clonotypes to CD8+ T cells in five to seven donors was about 1.0-7.5%.

Regarding this clonotype: What it binds is not known.

Beta-chain TCR cDNA was generated via 5'RACE template switching with UMIs. Following a re-call of the 5' RACE reads, TCRdb has one entry per CDR3 protein and lacks DNA. This sample's table reports 550,000 to 600,000 distinct CDR3 sequences. This CDR3 is built from 14 residues. Germline lookup yields CDR1 SQVTM and CDR2 ANQGSEA. The TCR originated in a man in his late teens or twenties in good health. This chain joins TRBV29-1 and TRBJ2-7; TCRdb proposes TRBD2, but this gene call is untestable without DNA. Sequencing was carried out using blood T cells: a sorted CD56 or NKG2C T cell subset, CD4+ or CD8+ T cells, or bulk PBMC T cells (not recorded which). This CDR3 is CSVAIAGAPYEQYF.